One sample yielded the 18 T cell receptor beta chains listed below, sequenced in a study of beta chain features in type 1 diabetes. The investigators reverse transcribed all of the isolated RNA, so they sequenced expressed TCRB transcripts. Libraries were prepared by immunoSEQ multiplex PCR; TCRdb keeps only in-frame clonotypes and omits some of them. The table shows approximately 170,000 clones, with roughly 9.1% occurring only once. The sample was central memory CD4+ T cells from blood. The receptors were sampled from a woman aged 18-29 years in good health.

This clone was seen a few times. This chain connects TRBV2 to TRBJ1-1, with 9 bases identical to TRBD1. Looked up from germline, CDR1 is SNHLY and CDR2 is FYNNEI. Germline trimming cut 4 bases from V and 0 bases from J; bases unmatched to any gene: 9. The CDR3 spans 17 residues. The DNA of the CDR3 is TGTGCCAGCAGTGCCCCAGACAGGGGGTACATGAACACTGAAGCTTTCTTT. Protein sequence: CASSAPDRGYMNTEAFF.

This chain uses TRBV6-1 with TRBJ2-7, with D perhaps TRBD2 (6 bases). CDR1 is MNHNS, CDR2 SASEGT, per germline. The CDR3 contains 15 residues. V was trimmed by 1 base and J by 2 bases, leaving 12 bases between them. CDR3 DNA: TGTGCCAGCAGTGAAGGTCCCGGGACTGCCTACGAGCAGTACTTC. It translates to CASSEGPGTAYEQYF.

The chain joins TRBV4-1 to TRBJ2-1; weak D call: TRBD2 (6 bases). CDR3 length equals 18 residues. The germline CDR1 and CDR2 sequences are MGHRA and YSYEKL. V was shortened by 3 bases and J by 0 bases, with 18 bases between the two germline ends. The CDR3 protein is CASSHLPRGISSYNEQFF. CDR3 nucleotide sequence: TGCGCCAGCAGCCACCTTCCACGCGGGATCAGCTCCTACAATGAGCAGTTCTTC.

The J gene is TRBJ2-6, the V gene TRBV5-1; the D gene is possibly TRBD2 (6 bases). Looked up from germline, CDR1 is SGHRS and CDR2 is YFSETQ. V lost 0 bases to trimming and J lost 4 bases, with 17 bases between them. The CDR3 is 18 amino acids. The CDR3 bases are TGCGCCAGCAGCTTGGCTGGCGGGACTCCCGCCGGGGCCAACGTCCTGACTTTC. This translates into CASSLAGGTPAGANVLTF.

In its sample, this clone was seen a few times. The chain links TRBV2 to TRBJ2-1, with TRBD1 identical over 7 bases. The CDR3 contains 12 residues. Germline CDR1 is SNHLY and CDR2 is FYNNEI. J was trimmed by 3 bases and V by 10 bases; bases with no gene match: 3. CDR3 protein: CATGTDYNEQFF. CDR3 DNA: TGTGCCACCGGGACAGACTACAATGAGCAGTTCTTC.

This clone came up a few times. V is TRBV7-9 and J is TRBJ1-2, with TRBD1 as a possible D gene (5 bases). V gave up 5 bases and J gave up 7 bases, with 20 bases separating them. CDR3 length: 15 amino acids. Germline V CDR1 and CDR2: SEHNR, FQNEAQ (reference sequence). This CDR3 reads CASSPLPGRASGYTF. Here the CDR3 DNA reads TGTGCCAGCAGCCCCCTCCCCGGCAGGGCAAGTGGCTACACCTTC. Full variable domain (missing parts from reference TRBV7-9 and TRBJ1-2): DTGVSQNPRHKITKRGQNVTFRCDPISEHNRLYWYRQTLGQGPEFLTYFQNEAQLEKSRLLSDRFSAERPKGSFSTLEIQRTEQGDSAMYLCASSPLPGRASGYTFGSGTRLTVV.

This clone occurred a few times. This chain connects TRBV7-3 to TRBJ2-2; 9 nucleotides line up with TRBD1. CDR3 length: 15 amino acids. Germline V gene sequence: CDR1 SGHTA, CDR2 FQGTGA. V was clipped by 6 bases and J by 4 bases; unmatched bases: 6. The CDR3 here is CASSPGTGSTGELFF. CDR3 nucleotides: TGTGCCAGCAGTCCCGGGACAGGGAGCACCGGGGAGCTGTTTTTT.

The chain employs TRBV4-3 and TRBJ1-5, with D possibly TRBD1 on 6 matching bases. Per germline, CDR1 LGHNA and CDR2 YSLEER. The CDR3 sequence is 15 residues long. The V and J ends lost 0 bases and 4 bases respectively, with 10 bases between them. The DNA of the CDR3 is TGCGCCAGCAGCCAAGAGCCAGGGGAAAATCAGCCCCAGCATTTT. This encodes CASSQEPGENQPQHF.

This clone was picked up many times. V gene TRBV5-6 combines with J gene TRBJ2-6; TRBD2 is a possible D gene (6 bases). The V gene lost 1 base and the J gene lost 0 bases, with 8 bases spanning the gap. The CDR3 is 16 amino acids. Germline CDR1 SGHDT, CDR2 YYEEEE. CDR3 DNA sequence: TGTGCCAGCAGCTTGCTCGGGGGCTCTGGGGCCAACGTCCTGACTTTC. Translating it yields CASSLLGGSGANVLTF. Variable domain in full (rest from reference TRBV5-6 and TRBJ2-6): DAGVTQSPTHLIKTRGQQVTLRCSPKSGHDTVSWYQQALGQGPQFIFQYYEEEERQRGNFPDRFSGHQFPNYSSELNVNALLLGDSALYLCASSLLGGSGANVLTFGAGSRLTVL.

The chain joins TRBV6-5 to TRBJ2-1; D might be TRBD2 (5 bases). This CDR3 has 16 amino acids. Trimming shortened V by 4 bases and J by 0 bases, and 13 bases separated the two germline ends. Germline V gene data show CDR1 as MNHEY and CDR2 as SVGAGI. The CDR3 DNA sequence: TGTGCCAGCAGTTCCTCCAGCGGCTCCTCCTACAATGAGCAGTTCTTC. Protein: CASSSSSGSSYNEQFF.

J is TRBJ2-7 and V is TRBV13; D is possibly TRBD2 (6 bases). CDR1 is PRHDT and CDR2 is FYEKMQ in the germline V gene (reference sequence). The CDR3 contains 15 residues. Trimming pared 5 bases from V and 0 bases from J, leaving 14 bases between. CDR3 residues: CASSRGTGASYEQYF. The CDR3 coding sequence is TGTGCCAGCAGCCGGGGGACTGGGGCCTCCTACGAGCAGTACTTC.

This clone was found a few times. Other DNA sequences of this sample code for an identical CDR3. V usage is TRBV29-1 and J usage is TRBJ2-1; 9 bases line up with TRBD2. V shed 4 bases and J 4 bases; nucleotides not matched to a gene: 2. This CDR3 spans 13 amino acids. The V gene's germline CDR1 is SQVTM and CDR2 ANQGSEA. Written as DNA, the CDR3 is TGCAGCGTTGTGACTAGCGGTTACAATGAGCAGTTCTTC. The encoded protein is CSVVTSGYNEQFF.

The V and J genes are TRBV5-1 and TRBJ2-3; D might be TRBD2 (7 bases). Trimming removed 3 bases at V and 2 bases at J, with 16 bases between. The CDR3 has 16 amino acids. Germline V gene data show CDR1 as SGHRS and CDR2 as YFSETQ. CDR3 bases: TGCGCCAGCAGCTCCATAGGGGGGGGGCTCACAGATACGCAGTATTTT. Amino acid sequence: CASSSIGGGLTDTQYF.

The J gene is TRBJ2-7, the V gene TRBV25-1; D perhaps matches TRBD2 (6 bases). This CDR3 spans 15 amino acids. V dropped 5 bases and J dropped 4 bases, with 18 bases sitting between them. Germline V gives CDR1 MGHDK, CDR2 SYGVNS. CDR3 amino acids: CASSTGTSRPYEQYF. DNA of the CDR3: TGTGCCAGCAGTACCGGGACTTCCCGCCCATACGAGCAGTACTTC.

This clone was found a few times. V gene TRBV9 combines with J gene TRBJ2-1; 8 positions match TRBD2. Germline CDR1 reads SGDLS; CDR2 reads YYNGEE. The CDR3 contains 15 residues. After removal of 6 bases from V and 1 base from J, the junction contained 6 bases not matched to a gene. The chain's CDR3 is CASNRGGGSYNEQFF. In nucleotides, the CDR3 is TGTGCCAGCAACCGGGGGGGCGGGTCCTACAATGAGCAGTTCTTC.

The genes are TRBV30 and TRBJ1-2, with TRBD1 identical over 10 bases. Losses at the gene ends were 1 base for V and 8 bases for J; bases not matched to a gene: 13. This CDR3 spans 16 amino acids. The germline V gene encodes CDR1 GTSNPN and CDR2 SVGIG (reference sequence). CDR3: CAWSGNDGTGAGGYTF. CDR3 bases: TGTGCCTGGAGTGGAAACGACGGGACAGGGGCTGGCGGCTACACCTTC.

The genes are TRBV30 and TRBJ1-4; D possibly corresponds to TRBD1 (5 bases). V shed 0 bases and J shed 5 bases, with 10 bases lying between them. Germline-derived CDR1 and CDR2 are GTSNPN and SVGIG (reference sequence). The CDR3 consists of 14 residues. DNA for the CDR3: TGTGCCTGGAGTGTACAGGTCGGGAATGAAAAACTGTTTTTT. This sequence encodes CAWSVQVGNEKLFF.

The V call is TRBV30, the J call TRBJ1-5; D gene unclear. The CDR3 consists of 13 residues. The germline V and J ends were trimmed by 0 bases and 4 bases, with 7 bases remaining between them. CDR1 GTSNPN and CDR2 SVGIG come from the germline V gene (reference sequence). CDR3 DNA sequence: TGTGCCTGGAGTGTGGAGATGAATCAGCCCCAGCATTTT. Protein sequence: CAWSVEMNQPQHF.